This TCR beta chain was observed in a study of cytomegalovirus exposure and HLA in healthy donors. The PCR used 60 Vbeta and 13 Jbeta primers. Libraries were prepared by immunoSEQ multiplex PCR; TCRdb keeps only in-frame clonotypes and omits some of them. The sample holds 82,000 or so clones, about 9.4% seen once. Whereas donors were nominally healthy upon sampling, unrecorded immune exposures were probable. Study-level results: Reports indicate that TCR beta sequences accurately predicted the HLA-A and HLA-B alleles of most subjects. The Asian-associated ancestry cluster reportedly had fewer N-insertions than the 666-donor mean in a later analysis.

About this clone itself: Its antigen is not known.

Germline V lookup: CDR1 GTSNPN, CDR2 SVGIG (reference sequence). V lost 0 bases and J lost 4, with 15 bases in between. The CDR3 is made up of 15 amino acids. The receptor comes from a man in his 60s in good health and CMV-seropositive. Sample: PBMCs. The rearrangement uses TRBV30 and TRBJ1-2; weak D call: TRBD1 (5 bases). The CDR3 reads CAWSVPGRGGYGYTF. In DNA form, the CDR3 reads TGTGCCTGGAGTGTACCCGGGAGGGGTGGCTATGGCTACACCTTC. Drawing the rest from reference TRBV30 and TRBJ1-2, the complete variable domain is SQTIHQWPATLVQPVGSPLSLECTVEGTSNPNLYWYRQAAGRGLQLLFYSVGIGQISSEVPQNLSASRPQDRQFILSSKKLLLSDSGFYLCAWSVPGRGGYGYTFGSGTRLTVV.